One sample yielded the 18 T cell receptor beta chains listed below, sequenced in a study of technical replicates of blood from a handful of donors. The data were produced by immunoSEQ multiplex PCR, yet TCRdb's version contains in-frame clones alone and is incomplete. This table holds tens of thousands of clones, more than 85% found once. The sequencing sample was made of T cells isolated from PBMCs. Receptor source: a human donor in good health. Some clones in this sample may be carry-over from other donors' samples.

This chain connects TRBV15 to TRBJ2-1; 9 positions match TRBD2. The length of the CDR3 is 16 residues. The germline V gene encodes CDR1 LNHNV and CDR2 YYDKDF (reference sequence). V shed 0 bases and J 9 bases; nucleotides not matched to a gene: 9. Here the CDR3 reads CATSRDHGSGSGEQFF. The CDR3 coding sequence is TGTGCCACCAGCAGAGATCACGGTAGCGGGAGCGGTGAGCAGTTCTTC.

The V call is TRBV4-2, the J call TRBJ1-2; tentatively, D is TRBD1 (5 bases). This CDR3 comprises 15 residues. V lost 0 bases and J 3 bases, leaving 11 bases between the germline ends. Germline loops: CDR1 LGHNA, CDR2 YNFKEQ. The CDR3 nucleotides read TGTGCCAGCAGCCAAGATCCAGGGAGGGACTATGGCTACACCTTC. Its protein is CASSQDPGRDYGYTF.

The chain uses TRBV5-4 and TRBJ1-4; D is uncertain. The V gene lost 1 base and the J gene lost 1 base, with 11 bases spanning the gap. The CDR3 runs to 16 residues. The germline CDR1 and CDR2 sequences are SGHNT and YYREEE (reference sequence). The CDR3 DNA sequence: TGTGCCAGCAGCTTGCGGACCGGGATAACTAATGAAAAACTGTTTTTT. It yields the protein CASSLRTGITNEKLFF.

The chain uses TRBV19 and TRBJ2-3; 8 positions agree with TRBD1. With V trimmed by 6 bases and J by 5 bases, 4 bases remained unmatched. Per germline, CDR1 LNHDA and CDR2 SQIVND (reference sequence). The CDR3 has 13 amino acids. The CDR3 spells CASRDRGVDTQYF. Here the CDR3 DNA reads TGTGCCAGTAGAGACAGGGGAGTAGATACGCAGTATTTT.

The J gene is TRBJ2-7, the V gene TRBV2, with 9 bases fitting TRBD2. The length of the CDR3 is 14 residues. The J segment lost 3 bases and the V segment lost 7 bases, leaving 7 bases of the junction unmatched. Per germline, CDR1 SNHLY and CDR2 FYNNEI. The CDR3 DNA follows: TGTGCCAGCATAGGTAGCGGGGGCGACTACGAGCAGTACTTC. This codes for CASIGSGGDYEQYF.

CDR3 sequence reads: CASSRDRGEGETQYF. For the CDR3, the DNA is TGTGCCAGCAGTCGGGACAGGGGAGAAGGTGAGACCCAGTACTTC. The chain is built from TRBV27 and TRBJ2-5; TRBD1 matches 10 bases. This CDR3 spans 15 amino acids. Germline loops: CDR1 MNHEY, CDR2 SMNVEV (reference sequence). J lost 5 bases, V lost 5 bases, and 8 bases had no gene match.

V usage is TRBV6-5 and J usage is TRBJ2-7; 7 nucleotides match TRBD1. Germline values: CDR1 MNHEY, CDR2 SVGAGI. CDR3 length equals 13 residues. The J segment lost 3 bases and the V segment lost 5 bases, leaving 4 bases of the junction unmatched. This chain's CDR3 is CASSPRDSYEQYF. CDR3 nucleotide sequence: TGTGCCAGCAGTCCTCGGGACAGCTACGAGCAGTACTTC.

The CDR3 DNA reads TGTGCCAGCAGCGTAGTAGGACTATACAATGAGCAGTTCTTC. It is translated as CASSVVGLYNEQFF. The chain joins TRBV9 to TRBJ2-1; D possibly corresponds to TRBD2 (6 bases). Trimming shortened V by 0 bases and J by 4 bases, and 8 bases separated the two germline ends. The CDR3 has 14 amino acids. The germline V gene encodes CDR1 SGDLS and CDR2 YYNGEE.

The chain links TRBV5-4 to TRBJ2-3; 11 bases map to TRBD2. The CDR3 is 14 residues long. Germline-derived CDR1 and CDR2 are SGHNT and YYREEE (reference sequence). With V trimmed by 4 bases and J by 4 bases, 2 bases remained unmatched. The CDR3 DNA reads as TGTGCCAGCAGCCCACTAGCGGGAGCAGATACGCAGTATTTT. It yields the protein CASSPLAGADTQYF.

CDR3 coding DNA: TGTGCCAGCAGCCGGACACTCACAGATACGCAGTATTTT. Its protein is CASSRTLTDTQYF. This rearrangement joins TRBV11-2 to TRBJ2-3; a weak D match, TRBD1 (5 bases). The germline V gene encodes CDR1 SGHAT and CDR2 FQNNGV. The V and J ends lost 5 bases and 2 bases respectively, with 8 bases between them. This CDR3 comprises 13 residues. Complete variable domain (other parts from reference TRBV11-2 and TRBJ2-3): EAGVAQSPRYKIIEKRQSVAFWCNPISGHATLYWYQQILGQGPKLLIQFQNNGVVDDSQLPKDRFSAERLKGVDSTLKIQPAKLEDSAVYLCASSRTLTDTQYFGPGTRLTVL.

This chain links TRBV9 with TRBJ2-5; 8 nucleotides align to TRBD2. The V gene's germline CDR1 is SGDLS and CDR2 YYNGEE. CDR3 length: 16 residues. V lost 0 bases and J lost 5; bases outside the gene matches: 9. This CDR3 is CASSVGERERGETQYF. The CDR3 nucleotides read TGTGCCAGCAGCGTAGGGGAGCGGGAGCGTGGTGAGACCCAGTACTTC.

The rearrangement links TRBV5-8 to TRBJ2-3; 10 nucleotides match TRBD1. The trim removed 3 bases at V and 2 bases at J, leaving 6 bases unmatched. The CDR3 is made up of 16 amino acids. Per the germline V gene, CDR1 is SGHTS and CDR2 is YDEGEE. Here the CDR3 DNA reads TGTGCCAGCAGCTCTGAGGGACAGGGGTTCACAGATACGCAGTATTTT. This encodes CASSSEGQGFTDTQYF.

The chain couples TRBV18 to TRBJ1-1; the D gene is possibly TRBD1 (5 bases). V was trimmed by 3 bases and J by 3 bases, leaving 11 bases between them. The CDR3 length is 14 residues. CDR1 is KGHSH and CDR2 is LQKENI in the germline V gene. The CDR3 is CASSPRVMDTEAFF. The CDR3 coding sequence is TGTGCCAGCTCACCCAGGGTCATGGACACTGAAGCTTTCTTT.

This clone turned up a few times. The chain links TRBV19 to TRBJ1-5, with TRBD1 as a possible D gene (5 bases). V was pared by 3 bases and J by 7 bases, with 16 bases between. CDR3 length: 15 amino acids. Per germline, CDR1 LNHDA and CDR2 SQIVND (reference sequence). The CDR3 sequence: CASSIAGVAGQPQHF. Here the CDR3 DNA reads TGTGCCAGTAGTATCGCGGGGGTAGCAGGACAGCCCCAGCATTTT.

J is TRBJ1-1 and V is TRBV28, with no clear D. The CDR3 sequence is 14 residues long. V lost 4 bases and J lost 3, with 12 bases in between. Germline CDR1 MDHEN, CDR2 SYDVKM. The CDR3 DNA sequence: TGTGCCAGCAGTTCCCAGGCCGGGGACACTGAAGCTTTCTTT. Amino acids: CASSSQAGDTEAFF.

A single count supports this clone. The rearrangement uses TRBV19 and TRBJ2-5; 10 bases map to TRBD2. The end of the DNA is better explained by TRBJ2-7, so the J call may be wrong. CDR3 size: 13 residues. Germline V gene data show CDR1 as LNHDA and CDR2 as SQIVND (reference sequence). This CDR3 is CASRSSGSYEQYF. The CDR3, as DNA: TGTGCCAGTAGATCTAGCGGGAGCTACGAGCAGTACTTC.

The chain couples TRBV9 to TRBJ2-1, with 7 bases identical to TRBD2. Trimming took 2 bases from V and 4 from J; bases not matched to a gene: 9. Per germline, CDR1 SGDLS and CDR2 YYNGEE. The CDR3 totals 16 residues. CDR3 in DNA: TGTGCCAGCAGCGTGTCGGGTAGCGGGTCATACAATGAGCAGTTCTTC. It specifies CASSVSGSGSYNEQFF.

This sequence joins TRBV4-3 and TRBJ2-1; 13 bases align to TRBD2. Losses at the gene ends were 2 bases for V and 6 bases for J; bases not matched to a gene: 7. In germline, CDR1 is LGHNA, CDR2 YSLEER. The length of the CDR3 is 17 residues. The CDR3 sequence is CASSQLVGLAGVNEQFF. CDR3 nucleotide sequence: TGCGCCAGCAGCCAACTTGTAGGACTAGCGGGAGTCAATGAGCAGTTCTTC.